This entry lists 4 T cell receptor beta chains sequenced from one sample in a study of blood T cell repertoires in COVID-19. The repertoire was sequenced with immunoSEQ multiplex PCR; TCRdb's copy has only in-frame clones and lacks some. Among under 200,000 clones, more than 75% were seen once, and the ten largest hold roughly 6%. Sequenced: peripheral blood. The origin of the receptors is a man in his forties with active or convalescent COVID-19.

The chain couples TRBV2 to TRBJ2-7, with D possibly TRBD1 on 5 matching bases. V gave up 5 bases and J gave up 2 bases, with 10 bases separating them. The CDR3 sequence is 13 residues long. The germline gives CDR1 SNHLY, CDR2 FYNNEI. CDR3 region: CASSSGMTYEQYF. The CDR3 DNA reads as TGTGCCAGCAGTTCAGGGATGACCTACGAGCAGTACTTC.

The chain has TRBV27 and TRBJ1-5; the match to TRBD1 covers 7 bases. This CDR3 contains 13 residues. With V trimmed by 4 bases and J by 9 bases, 6 bases remained unmatched. Germline V gives CDR1 MNHEY, CDR2 SMNVEV (reference sequence). The CDR3 region has the DNA TGTGCCAGCAGTTCAGACAGGGTTGGGCCCCAGCATTTT. Translation: CASSSDRVGPQHF.

J is TRBJ1-1 and V is TRBV2; weak D call: TRBD1 (6 bases). V dropped 6 bases and J dropped 4 bases, with 15 bases sitting between them. Germline V CDR1 and CDR2: SNHLY, FYNNEI. The CDR3 consists of 14 residues. The DNA for the CDR3 is TGTGCCAGCAGCCCTCGTTTAGGGGGCACTGAAGCTTTCTTT. Translation gives CASSPRLGGTEAFF.

This chain connects TRBV21-1 to TRBJ1-4; the table's D gene call, TRBD1, was not cross checked with the DNA. TRBV21-1 is designated a pseudogene. The CDR3 runs 22 residues. The CDR3 sequence: CASSSLGSRGCSPLLPNEKLFF. The CDR3 region has the DNA TGTGCCAGCAGCTCCCTAGGGAGCAGGGGGTGTTCCCCTCTCTTACCTAATGAAAAACTGTTTTTT.